Following are 12 T cell receptor beta chains from one sample sequenced in a study of CD8+ T cells in alopecia areata. Stated treatment: oral pan-JAK inhibitor, 5-10 mg twice daily. cDNA serving as the sequencing template came from extracted, reverse transcribed RNA. The repertoire was sequenced with immunoSEQ multiplex PCR; TCRdb's copy has only in-frame clones and lacks some. The top ten clones hold over 8.5% of a sample with 93,000 or so clones, 86% of them seen once. The material was CD8+ T cells sorted from blood, obtained around week 34, from a patient treated with tofacitinib. The receptors come from a human donor with alopecia areata.

This chain links TRBV19 with TRBJ2-1; 8 bases are shared with TRBD2. This CDR3 has 15 amino acids. Germline lookup yields CDR1 LNHDA and CDR2 SQIVND (reference sequence). The J segment lost 7 bases and the V segment lost 5 bases, leaving 10 bases of the junction unmatched. The CDR3 DNA reads TGTGCCAGTAGTCTAACCCCCCGGGGGGGGAATGAGCAGTTCTTC. It encodes CASSLTPRGGNEQFF.

A note on this clone: Other DNA sequences within the sample encode an identical CDR3. This chain connects TRBV5-1 to TRBJ2-3; TRBD1 matches at 8 bases. CDR1 is SGHRS, CDR2 YFSETQ, per germline. With 0 bases clipped from V and 4 bases from J, the junction kept 1 base outside the gene matches. CDR3 length equals 14 residues. CDR3 loop: CASSLGQGSDTQYF. In DNA form, the CDR3 reads TGCGCCAGCAGCTTGGGACAGGGGTCAGATACGCAGTATTTT.

This clone was recorded once. The chain is built from TRBV4-1 and TRBJ1-2; 10 nucleotides match TRBD1. Germline V gene sequence: CDR1 MGHRA, CDR2 YSYEKL. V lost 1 base to trimming and J lost 7 bases; unmatched junction nucleotides: 12. The CDR3 is 17 amino acids. Here the CDR3 reads CASSQVYLGQGRGGYTF. In DNA, the CDR3 is TGCGCCAGCAGCCAAGTATACTTGGGACAGGGGAGGGGTGGCTACACCTTC.

The V gene is TRBV5-1, the J gene TRBJ2-7; D possibly matches TRBD1 or TRBD2 (5 bases each). V was pared by 4 bases and J by 2 bases, with 13 bases between. Germline V gene sequence: CDR1 SGHRS, CDR2 YFSETQ. The CDR3 consists of 14 residues. The CDR3: CASSIGTGTYEQYF. The DNA of the CDR3 is TGCGCCAGCAGCATAGGGACGGGAACCTACGAGCAGTACTTC.

The rearrangement joins TRBV6-1 to TRBJ2-3; D call uncertain. The germline CDR1 and CDR2 sequences are MNHNS and SASEGT. The CDR3 has 15 residues. Trimming removed 1 base from V and 4 bases from J, with 12 bases in between. CDR3 amino acids: CASSEEGYLPDTQYF. The CDR3, as DNA: TGTGCCAGCAGTGAAGAAGGCTACCTCCCAGATACGCAGTATTTT.

In DNA form, the CDR3 reads TGTGCCAGTAGTATAGGGGGAGGGGGCATCAAAAACATTCAGTACTTC. Translation gives CASSIGGGGIKNIQYF. The genes are TRBV19 and TRBJ2-4; D may match TRBD1 or TRBD2 (7 bases each). There are 16 residues in the CDR3. The V end lost 1 base, the J end lost 3 bases, and 13 bases lay between the germline ends. Germline V gene data show CDR1 as LNHDA and CDR2 as SQIVND (reference sequence).

The chain recombines TRBV4-1 with TRBJ2-7, with 9 bases identical to TRBD1. Germline CDR1 and CDR2: MGHRA and YSYEKL. The CDR3 loop spans 15 amino acids. The V and J ends lost 5 bases and 5 bases, in that order; junction bases with no gene match: 10. The CDR3 is CASSWYTGGGNEQYF. CDR3 DNA sequence: TGCGCCAGCAGCTGGTATACAGGGGGCGGAAACGAGCAGTACTTC.

The chain combines TRBV7-9 with TRBJ2-1, with no clear D. Germline lookup yields CDR1 SEHNR and CDR2 FQNEAQ (reference sequence). The ends were cut back, 4 bases at V and 9 bases at J, with 10 bases in the middle. This CDR3 spans 12 amino acids. The CDR3 DNA sequence: TGTGCCAGCAGCTCCCTCTCTGTTGAGCAGTTCTTC. It translates to CASSSLSVEQFF.

The chain carries TRBV7-2 and TRBJ2-3; 11 bases are a match to TRBD2. With V trimmed by 1 base and J by 3 bases, 3 bases remained unmatched. This CDR3 spans 16 amino acids. Germline lookup yields CDR1 SGHTA and CDR2 FQGNSA. The CDR3 loop is CASSLGLAGGTDTQYF. The CDR3 DNA is TGTGCCAGCAGCTTAGGGCTAGCGGGGGGTACAGATACGCAGTATTTT.

This chain connects TRBV13 to TRBJ2-1, with 14 bases lining up with TRBD2. In germline, CDR1 is PRHDT, CDR2 FYEKMQ (reference sequence). V shed 5 bases and J 4 bases; nucleotides not matched to a gene: 4. The CDR3 contains 16 residues. DNA of the CDR3: TGTGCCAGCAGCCCGCGACTAGCGGGGGGGTACAATGAGCAGTTCTTC. This gives the protein CASSPRLAGGYNEQFF.

This chain joins TRBV29-1 and TRBJ2-7, with D tentatively TRBD1 (5 bases). CDR3 length: 15 residues. CDR1 is SQVTM and CDR2 is ANQGSEA in the germline V gene. Trimming shortened V by 0 bases and J by 4 bases, and 16 bases separated the two germline ends. The CDR3 is CSVEDTGAGLYEQYF. CDR3 bases: TGCAGCGTTGAAGACACTGGGGCAGGGCTATACGAGCAGTACTTC.

The chain joins TRBV9 to TRBJ2-7; 12 nucleotides match TRBD2. The junction had 6 bases not matched to a gene; V was cut back by 1 base and J by 7 bases. Germline values: CDR1 SGDLS, CDR2 YYNGEE. This CDR3 contains 15 residues. CDR3: CASSVWTSGEGEQYF. DNA of the CDR3: TGTGCCAGCAGCGTATGGACTAGCGGGGAAGGGGAGCAGTACTTC.